Sequencing of this T cell receptor beta chain was carried out in a study of shared clonotypes between healthy human individuals. On this clone itself: The antigen is undetermined.

V lost 5 bases, J lost 1 base, and 5 bases stayed unmatched. The CDR3 has 16 residues. In germline, CDR1 is MNHEY, CDR2 SMNVEV (reference sequence). Findings of the study overall: Rarefaction curves obtained for sorted subsets showed sequencing incomplete despite large depth. On the whole, naive subsets had larger estimated richness than memory subsets had.

Sequencing used immunoSEQ multiplex PCR; TCRdb keeps in-frame clones, though not all of them. The data hold some 790,000 clones, with about two thirds observed a single time. Sequenced input: memory CD4+ T cells sorted from blood. Subset here: CD45RA-negative fraction. V usage is TRBV27 and J usage is TRBJ1-4; the match to TRBD1 covers 9 bases. This receptor was identified in a woman aged 25 to 45 in good health. In DNA, the CDR3 is TGTGCCAGCAGTGTCCGGACAGGGGTAACTAATGAAAAACTGTTTTTT. It specifies CASSVRTGVTNEKLFF. Full variable domain (outside the CDR3, taken from reference TRBV27 and TRBJ1-4): EAQVTQNPRYLITVTGKKLTVTCSQNMNHEYMSWYRQDPGLGLRQIYYSMNVEVTDKGDVPEGYKVSRKEKRNFPLILESPSPNQTSLYFCASSVRTGVTNEKLFFGSGTQLSVL.